This is a list of T cell receptor beta chains from one sample in a study of cytomegalovirus exposure and HLA in healthy donors. This table comes from immunoSEQ multiplex PCR, and its TCRdb copy is limited to in-frame clones, with some not included. The sample includes 150,000 to 200,000 clones, roughly 84% seen only once; the top ten take around 0.27%. Sequenced sample: PBMCs. These receptors were taken from a boy aged 5-17 years in good health and CMV-seronegative. The CDR3 runs from the conserved cysteine through the conserved F or W. The D gene is left open where the match is weak. Some rows have no size entry. The others give once, few or many, or a class for an expanded clone.

clone_size,v_call,d_call,j_call,cdr3_aa,cdr3_nt
.,TRBV7-2,TRBD2,TRBJ2-5,CASSGARGGETQYF,TGTGCCAGCAGTGGAGCGCGGGGGGGAGAGACCCAGTACTTC
.,TRBV4-1,.,TRBJ2-7,CASSQEGARGHEQYF,TGCGCCAGCAGCCAAGAAGGTGCCAGGGGCCACGAGCAGTACTTC
.,TRBV5-1,TRBD1,TRBJ2-7,CASSFPGQGSYEQYF,TGCGCCAGCAGCTTTCCTGGACAGGGATCCTACGAGCAGTACTTC
.,TRBV2,.,TRBJ2-5,CASSRQSWYQETQYF,TGTGCCAGCAGTCGACAGTCTTGGTACCAAGAGACCCAGTACTTC
.,TRBV6-6,.,TRBJ2-7,CASSARPSSYEQYF,TGTGCCAGCAGTGCTAGACCGAGCTCCTACGAGCAGTACTTC
.,TRBV10-3,TRBD2,TRBJ2-3,CAIKASGSRDTDTQYF,TGTGCCATCAAGGCTAGCGGGAGTAGGGACACAGATACGCAGTATTTT
.,TRBV7-9,.,TRBJ1-2,CASSPIGGNYGYTF,TGTGCCAGCAGCCCGATTGGGGGGAACTATGGCTACACCTTC
.,TRBV6-5,.,TRBJ2-7,CASSLQGHEQYF,TGTGCCAGCAGCTTACAGGGTCACGAGCAGTACTTC
.,TRBV15,TRBD1,TRBJ2-7,CATSRDLGTGWEQYF,TGTGCCACCAGCAGAGATCTCGGGACAGGGTGGGAGCAGTACTTC
.,TRBV13,TRBD2,TRBJ2-7,CASSSRSSGYEQYF,TGTGCCAGCAGCTCCCGTTCTAGCGGCTACGAGCAGTACTTC
.,TRBV15,.,TRBJ1-5,CATSRGGKRDQPQHF,TGTGCCACCAGCAGAGGGGGAAAGAGGGATCAGCCCCAGCATTTT
.,TRBV7-3,TRBD1,TRBJ2-1,CASSAQGAAYNEQFF,TGTGCCAGCAGCGCACAGGGGGCGGCCTACAATGAGCAGTTCTTC
.,TRBV7-8,TRBD1,TRBJ2-7,CASSLRRTGAYEQYF,TGTGCCAGCAGCTTAAGGCGGACAGGAGCCTACGAGCAGTACTTC
.,TRBV6-5,TRBD1,TRBJ1-2,CASSQTDRVSYTF,TGTGCCAGCAGCCAAACGGACAGGGTATCCTACACCTTC
.,TRBV11-2,TRBD2,TRBJ2-5,CASSQSSGSKETQYF,TGTGCCAGCAGCCAGTCTAGCGGGAGTAAAGAGACCCAGTACTTC
.,TRBV5-6,TRBD1,TRBJ1-2,CASSRYSGGGYTF,TGTGCCAGCAGCCGTTATTCAGGGGGCGGCTACACCTTC
.,TRBV5-4,TRBD1,TRBJ1-1,CASTRAGGLPEAFF,TGTGCCAGCACTCGTGCAGGGGGTTTGCCTGAAGCTTTCTTT
.,TRBV7-8,TRBD2,TRBJ2-7,CASSLVKREGYEQYF,TGTGCCAGCAGCTTAGTCAAGCGGGAGGGATACGAGCAGTACTTC
few,TRBV7-3,.,TRBJ2-3,CASSSPLEPGTDTQYF,TGTGCCAGCAGCTCACCCTTGGAGCCGGGCACAGATACGCAGTATTTT
.,TRBV5-1,.,TRBJ1-5,CASSLAQGQPQHF,TGCGCCAGCAGCTTGGCCCAGGGGCAGCCCCAGCATTTT
.,TRBV27,TRBD2,TRBJ2-1,CASSFWTSGGNNEQFF,TGTGCCAGCAGTTTCTGGACTAGCGGGGGGAACAATGAGCAGTTCTTC
.,TRBV7-7,TRBD1,TRBJ2-5,CASSLAGQGAGETQYF,TGTGCTAGCAGCTTAGCTGGACAGGGGGCGGGGGAGACCCAGTACTTC
.,TRBV13,TRBD1,TRBJ2-7,CASSLAGTGGNEQYF,TGTGCCAGCAGCTTAGCCGGGACAGGGGGCAACGAGCAGTACTTC
.,TRBV29-1,.,TRBJ1-3,CSALGGNGNTIYF,TGCAGCGCCCTGGGGGGAAACGGAAACACCATATATTTT
.,TRBV7-2,.,TRBJ1-5,CASSLQGNQPQHF,TGTGCCAGCAGCTTGCAGGGCAATCAGCCCCAGCATTTT
once,TRBV15,.,TRBJ1-1,CATSRVTNTEAFF,TGTGCCACCAGCAGAGTCACTAACACTGAAGCTTTCTTT
.,TRBV4-1,TRBD1,TRBJ1-1,CASSRPGQGDTEAFF,TGCGCCAGCAGCAGACCGGGACAGGGAGACACTGAAGCTTTCTTT
.,TRBV4-3,.,TRBJ2-5,CASSQDVLTVGGETQYF,TGCGCCAGCAGCCAAGATGTTTTGACGGTTGGGGGGGAGACCCAGTACTTC
few,TRBV19,.,TRBJ2-1,CASIPVYNEQFF,TGTGCCAGTATCCCTGTTTACAATGAGCAGTTCTTC
once,TRBV6-6,.,TRBJ1-2,CASSYEFYTF,TGTGCCAGCAGTTACGAGTTCTACACCTTC
few,TRBV30,TRBD2,TRBJ2-3,CAWGLAGGHDTQYF,TGTGCCTGGGGACTAGCGGGGGGGCACGATACGCAGTATTTT
.,TRBV10-3,.,TRBJ1-2,CAISPLGGADSYGYTF,TGTGCCATCAGTCCCTTGGGGGGGGCCGACAGCTATGGCTACACCTTC
.,TRBV29-1,TRBD1,TRBJ1-2,CSVPDRDGGYTF,TGCAGCGTCCCCGACAGGGATGGTGGCTACACCTTC
.,TRBV10-3,.,TRBJ2-2,CAISATGNTGELFF,TGTGCCATCAGTGCCACGGGTAACACCGGGGAGCTGTTTTTT
once,TRBV6-5,.,TRBJ1-2,CASSSQSQGFFYGYTF,TGTGCCAGCAGTTCGCAATCACAGGGTTTCTTCTATGGCTACACCTTC
once,TRBV29-1,.,TRBJ1-4,CSVGGAGEKLFF,TGCAGCGTGGGCGGGGCGGGGGAAAAACTGTTTTTT
.,TRBV28,TRBD2,TRBJ2-5,CASNEAGGPRETQYF,TGTGCCAGCAACGAAGCGGGAGGGCCGCGGGAGACCCAGTACTTC
.,TRBV9,TRBD1,TRBJ1-2,CASSVGTGFGYTF,TGTGCCAGCAGCGTCGGGACAGGTTTTGGCTACACCTTC
once,TRBV7-9,TRBD1,TRBJ2-5,CASSSRTGVLQETQYF,TGTGCCAGCAGCTCCCGGACAGGGGTCCTCCAAGAGACCCAGTACTTC
.,TRBV7-9,TRBD1,TRBJ2-3,CASSFRQGASSTDTQYF,TGTGCCAGCAGCTTCAGGCAGGGGGCTTCCAGCACAGATACGCAGTATTTT
.,TRBV19,.,TRBJ1-5,CASRFLGQPQHF,TGTGCCAGTAGATTCCTCGGGCAGCCCCAGCATTTT
.,TRBV12-5,.,TRBJ1-6,CASGLLGFSPLHF,TGTGCTAGTGGTTTGCTAGGCTTCTCACCCCTCCACTTT
.,TRBV27,.,TRBJ2-7,CASSTGYRVYEQYF,TGTGCCAGCAGTACAGGGTATAGGGTATACGAGCAGTACTTC
.,TRBV5-1,TRBD2,TRBJ2-7,CASSLGLAGGDEQYF,TGCGCCAGCAGCTTGGGGCTAGCGGGAGGTGACGAGCAGTACTTC
.,TRBV7-9,.,TRBJ2-7,CASSSRDTAYEQYF,TGTGCCAGCAGCTCACGGGACACCGCCTACGAGCAGTACTTC
.,TRBV5-4,.,TRBJ2-4,CASSPSRVSGINIQYF,TGTGCCAGCAGCCCATCCAGGGTATCCGGCATCAACATTCAGTACTTC
.,TRBV7-9,.,TRBJ2-4,CASSLRNIQYF,TGTGCCAGCAGCTTGAGGAACATTCAGTACTTC
.,TRBV5-6,.,TRBJ1-4,CASSLSIDAGNEKLFF,TGTGCCAGCAGCTTGAGTATAGACGCGGGGAATGAAAAACTGTTTTTT
.,TRBV9,.,TRBJ1-4,CASSGWSGSEKLFF,TGTGCCAGCAGCGGGTGGTCAGGATCTGAAAAACTGTTTTTT